The text below deals with one TCR beta chain. Its antigen is not yet known. One base away there is no much larger clone; base qualities are not given. Interpreted using the paper, the time point label stands for: about 28 days (+/-7) after the second vaccine dose. Because spike-specific TCR depth and breadth did not differ between the two schedules, AZD1222 recipients who got a second dose at roughly 4 weeks were pooled with those who got a second dose at roughly 12 weeks. Vaccinee samples came from UK trials COV001 and COV002, including a single-blind randomized controlled phase 2/3 trial of AZD1222 (ChAdOx1 nCoV-19) in healthy adults. For TCRbeta chain sequencing, PBMC samples from trial participants were taken at day 0 and at day 28 after the second dose. Trimming takes 4 bases off V and 7 bases off J; junction bases not matched to a gene: 5. The CDR1 and CDR2 encoded by the germline V gene are SGHDN and FVKESK. The CDR3 spans 15 residues, from the cysteine through the phenylalanine. Left in the record is the CDR3 DNA by itself, 45 bases read in frame from the first base.

These data come from a study of T cell responses to AZD1222 COVID-19 vaccine (dated by TCRdb to about 2021). At the level of the whole study: A total of over 230 trial participants underwent TCR sequencing, of whom around 210 had received two doses of AZD1222 and around 25 had received two doses of the MenACWY control vaccine. Enrollment into the trials was organized by age into subgroups of 18-55, 56-69 and 70-plus years, and those subgroups contained approximately 160, 26 and 62 TCR-sequenced participants, respectively.

Results the study describes overall, beyond this receptor: The 56-69-year group was small, and its depth increase did not reach significance, likely because of low power. Vaccine-associated CD4 TCRs spanned the whole spike protein, with dominant responses in regions 160-218 and 743-854. Only five to seven AZD1222 recipients were SARS-CoV-2 seropositive at baseline, limiting conclusions about previously exposed vaccinees. Spike-specific TCR breadth and depth rose significantly after two AZD1222 doses compared with day 0 and with MenACWY recipients. Because no day 14 peak-response samples were available, the repertoires could be characterized only after the peak T cell response. Participants were mostly white British, with more females than males. The authors suggested clonal diversity may have been underestimated. Nearly half of unique spike-specific TCRs reportedly recognized epitopes outside regions mutated in the B.1.351 and B.1.1.7 variants.

The CDR3 regions of human TCRbeta chains were subjected to immunosequencing. The authors processed their data as follows. Repertoire TCRs were matched against a reference library of SARS-CoV-2-specific TCRs generated with the MIRA antigen-specificity platform. Breadth meant the fraction of unique TCRs that were SARS-CoV-2-associated, whereas depth meant the fraction of total T cells that were SARS-CoV-2-associated. Using the MIRA data, every spike-specific TCR was mapped to the spike region that the TCR reacted to and assigned to either a CD4 or a CD8 class. Log10-transformed breadth and depth values were compared by one-way ANOVA with Sidak's multiple comparisons tests. TCRdb limited this immuneACCESS table to in-frame rearrangements with V and J called. A share of clones is missing; checked studies link under half to unresolved V genes, and the rest is unexplained. V, J and clone size are those of that table, while D and trimming were read from the DNA. This sample is represented by roughly 120,000 clones; 80% to 90% of them were singletons. The ten largest clones represent about 4.5% of the sample.

This clonotype originated in an adult who received the AZD1222 COVID-19 vaccine. Here the sequenced sample was peripheral blood, taken 28 days after the second AZD1222 dose. This chain is built from TRBV14 and TRBJ2-1; 12 nucleotides in the junction match TRBD2. In nucleotides, the sequence is TGTGCCAGCAGCCCGACTAGCGGGAGAGTTAATGAGCAGTTCTTC. Its amino acids are CASSPTSGRVNEQFF.